The rows below give T cell receptor beta chains drawn from one sample of a study of blood T cells in healthy people across ages. TCRdb used MiXCR to reprocess the 5' RACE reads, holding one entry per CDR3 protein. The sample carries hundreds of thousands of distinct CDR3 sequences, 40% to 50% recorded once. The sequencing sample was made of blood. The receptors were gathered from a man aged 55 to 70 in good health. CDR3s include the opening cysteine and the closing phenylalanine or tryptophan. The order of the fields is J gene, D gene, V gene, clone size, CDR3 protein, CDR3 DNA. The D gene is left open where the match is weak. The size entry is marked missing in some rows and otherwise reads once, few, many or a size class.

>TRBJ2-5|NA|TRBV20-1|NA
CSARDDSQYQETQYF
TGCAGTGCTAGAGACGACAGCCAGTACCAAGAGACCCAGTACTTC
>TRBJ2-1|TRBD1|TRBV20-1|NA
CSAAGGGQGGHEQFF
TGCAGTGCCGCCGGTGGGGGACAGGGGGGCCATGAGCAGTTCTTC
>TRBJ1-2|NA|TRBV6-6|few
CASRKGGDYGYTF
TGTGCCAGCAGAAAAGGGGGTGACTATGGCTACACCTTC
>TRBJ2-1|TRBD2|TRBV27|few
CASSQGLAAGVVDEQFF
TGTGCCAGCAGCCAGGGACTAGCCGCAGGTGTAGTCGATGAGCAGTTCTTC
>TRBJ2-4|NA|TRBV5-6|few
CASSHRRTALGIQYF
TGTGCCAGCAGCCACAGGAGGACGGCTCTAGGCATTCAGTACTTC
>TRBJ2-2|NA|TRBV5-5|once
CASSYGHEINTGELFF
TGTGCCAGCAGCTACGGACACGAAATCAACACCGGGGAGCTGTTTTTT
>TRBJ2-5|NA|TRBV6-2/TRBV6-3|many
CASSLSRWVNRKETQYF
TGTGCCAGCAGTCTCTCTCGGTGGGTGAATAGAAAAGAGACCCAGTACTTC
>TRBJ2-3|NA|TRBV20-1|NA
CSARLYRDTDTQYF
TGCAGTGCTAGACTATACCGGGACACAGATACGCAGTATTTT
>TRBJ2-1|NA|TRBV4-3|NA
CASSQDSYLRDNEQFF
TGCGCCAGCAGCCAAGACAGCTACCTTCGGGACAATGAGCAGTTCTTC
>TRBJ1-6|NA|TRBV12-3/TRBV12-4|few
CASSFGRGSPLHF
TGTGCCAGCAGTTTCGGCAGGGGCTCACCCCTCCACTTT
>TRBJ1-3|NA|TRBV7-2|NA
CASSTNGRRRGNTIYF
TGTGCCAGCAGCACCAATGGGAGAAGACGGGGAAACACCATATATTTT
>TRBJ2-5|TRBD2|TRBV20-1|NA
CSARWGGILGETQYF
TGCAGTGCTAGATGGGGGGGAATCTTAGGAGAGACCCAGTACTTC
>TRBJ2-7|NA|TRBV3-1|many
CASSQAYEQYF
TGTGCCAGCAGCCAAGCCTACGAGCAGTACTTC
>TRBJ2-1|NA|TRBV5-1|few
CASSGGARNEQFF
TGCGCCAGCAGCGGGGGGGCCAGGAATGAGCAGTTCTTC
>TRBJ1-5|NA|TRBV6-5|few
CASRPDRKKGNQPQHF
TGTGCCAGCAGACCTGACAGGAAGAAAGGCAATCAGCCCCAGCATTTT
>TRBJ1-2|NA|TRBV29-1|few
CSVRLFSNFNYGYTF
TGCAGCGTTCGCCTTTTCTCTAATTTCAACTATGGCTACACCTTC
>TRBJ2-7|NA|TRBV15|many
CATSRHRSSYEQYF
TGTGCCACCAGCAGACACAGGAGCTCCTACGAGCAGTACTTC
>TRBJ1-2|TRBD1|TRBV29-1|NA
CSVEIGQENYGYTF
TGCAGCGTTGAAATCGGACAGGAGAACTATGGCTACACCTTC
>TRBJ2-1|TRBD1|TRBV2|NA
CASSRDRGRGNEQFF
TGTGCCAGCAGTCGGGACAGGGGAAGGGGCAATGAGCAGTTCTTC
>TRBJ2-7|NA|TRBV27|few
CASSPSRLRANEQYF
TGTGCCAGCAGCCCGTCCCGACTCAGGGCCAACGAGCAGTACTTC
>TRBJ2-5|NA|TRBV7-9|NA
CASSLAGSLETQYF
TGTGCCAGCAGCTTAGCTGGCAGCCTGGAGACCCAGTACTTC
>TRBJ1-2|NA|TRBV20-1|NA
CSAPQGTNYGYTF
TGCAGTGCTCCCCAGGGAACTAACTATGGCTACACCTTC
>TRBJ1-2|NA|TRBV14|few
CASSQAGLTPFSRGYTF
TGTGCCAGCAGCCAAGCCGGATTGACCCCTTTTTCTCGGGGCTACACCTTC
>TRBJ2-3|NA|TRBV4-3|few
CASSQDLQAGALRVDTQYF
TGCGCCAGCAGCCAAGATTTGCAGGCGGGGGCCCTCCGAGTAGATACGCAGTATTTT
>TRBJ2-7|TRBD2|TRBV15|NA
CATSRVGGGWEQYF
TGTGCCACCAGCAGAGTCGGGGGGGGTTGGGAGCAGTACTTC
>TRBJ2-7|NA|TRBV18|NA
CASGGRAERHEQYF
TGTGCCAGCGGGGGTCGGGCCGAACGTCACGAGCAGTACTTC
>TRBJ2-6|NA|TRBV6-2/TRBV6-3|few
CASGDALPVISGANVLTF
TGTGCCAGCGGGGACGCACTCCCGGTAATTAGTGGGGCCAACGTCCTGACTTTC
>TRBJ2-1|TRBD2|TRBV7-2|once
CASSPRTSVYNEQFF
TGTGCCAGCAGCCCAAGGACTAGCGTTTACAATGAGCAGTTCTTC
>TRBJ2-5|TRBD1|TRBV7-6|once
CASSFDRGRVETQYF
TGTGCCAGCAGCTTTGACAGGGGGCGGGTAGAGACCCAGTACTTC
>TRBJ2-7|NA|TRBV28|NA
CASSLTGTAGFGRLQYF
TGTGCCAGCAGTTTAACCGGGACAGCGGGTTTCGGACGATTGCAGTACTTC
>TRBJ1-1|TRBD1|TRBV3-1|NA
CASSRKTGGGKAFF
TGTGCCAGCAGCCGAAAGACAGGGGGCGGGAAAGCTTTCTTT
>TRBJ2-3|TRBD2|TRBV18|NA
CASSPSSSGHTDTQYF
TGTGCCAGCTCACCTTCCTCTAGCGGTCACACAGATACGCAGTATTTT
>TRBJ2-1|TRBD2|TRBV9|many
CASSKGLATNEQFF
TGTGCCAGCAGCAAAGGACTAGCGACGAATGAGCAGTTCTTC
>TRBJ1-2|NA|TRBV2|NA
CASSVTGLDGYTF
TGTGCCAGCAGTGTGACAGGTTTGGACGGCTACACCTTC
>TRBJ2-7|NA|TRBV4-3|NA
CASSPKKGYEQYF
TGCGCCAGCAGCCCGAAAAAGGGCTACGAGCAGTACTTC
>TRBJ2-5|TRBD2|TRBV9|NA
CASSVDPGLAGPKETQYF
TGTGCCAGCAGCGTAGATCCGGGACTAGCGGGGCCCAAAGAGACCCAGTACTTC
>TRBJ1-4|NA|TRBV4-3|NA
CASSAFGWGELFF
TGCGCCAGCAGCGCTTTTGGGTGGGGTGAACTGTTTTTT
>TRBJ2-7|NA|TRBV14|many
CASSQFGEQYF
TGTGCCAGCAGCCAATTCGGTGAACAGTACTTC
>TRBJ2-4|NA|TRBV12-3/TRBV12-4|few
CASSFLSAKNIQYF
TGTGCCAGCAGTTTCTTGTCAGCCAAAAACATTCAGTACTTC
>TRBJ2-3|TRBD1|TRBV5-1|few
CASSYGQGRNTDTQYF
TGCGCCAGCAGCTATGGACAGGGTCGAAACACAGATACGCAGTATTTT
>TRBJ2-7|NA|TRBV12-3/TRBV12-4|few
CASSFGRSTYEQYF
TGTGCCAGCAGTTTCGGCAGATCTACCTACGAGCAGTACTTC
>TRBJ2-5|NA|TRBV4-1|NA
CAGSHSRGAKETQYF
TGCGCCGGCAGCCACTCGCGGGGAGCTAAAGAGACCCAGTACTTC
>TRBJ2-3|TRBD2|TRBV18|NA
CASSPPGGGSTDTQYF
TGTGCCAGCTCACCACCCGGCGGGGGTAGCACAGATACGCAGTATTTT
>TRBJ2-7|TRBD2|TRBV7-2|few
CASSSPRGDYEQYF
TGTGCCAGCAGCTCACCCCGGGGGGACTACGAGCAGTACTTC
>TRBJ1-2|NA|TRBV7-2|NA
CTSSTHRVRDYGYTF
TGTACCAGCAGCACTCACAGGGTACGGGACTATGGCTACACCTTC
>TRBJ2-7|NA|TRBV12-3/TRBV12-4|few
CASSDRIPPYEQYF
TGTGCCAGCAGTGACAGGATCCCCCCTTACGAGCAGTACTTC
>TRBJ2-4|TRBD1|TRBV24-1|few
CATSDRGPLGIQYF
TGTGCCACCAGTGACAGGGGGCCCCTGGGCATTCAGTACTTC
>TRBJ2-1|TRBD2|TRBV6-5|many
CASTQRGTNYNEQFF
TGTGCCAGCACCCAGCGGGGGACAAACTACAATGAGCAGTTCTTC
>TRBJ2-7|TRBD2|TRBV5-1|few
CASSSNLAGGAYEQYF
TGCGCCAGCAGCTCCAACCTAGCGGGGGGCGCTTACGAGCAGTACTTC
>TRBJ2-7|NA|TRBV7-9|few
CASSSQIGLYEQYF
TGTGCCAGCAGCTCCCAAATAGGGCTCTACGAGCAGTACTTC
>TRBJ1-4|TRBD1|TRBV7-2|NA
CASSSRGQATNEKLFF
TGTGCCAGCAGCTCCAGGGGGCAGGCGACTAATGAAAAACTGTTTTTT
>TRBJ2-5|TRBD2|TRBV5-1|NA
CASGDHAGLAGAEETQYF
TGCGCCAGCGGAGACCATGCCGGGCTAGCGGGGGCCGAAGAGACCCAGTACTTC
>TRBJ1-1|TRBD1|TRBV5-1|NA
CASSFGTGGTFEAFF
TGCGCCAGCAGCTTTGGGACAGGGGGCACATTTGAAGCTTTCTTT
>TRBJ2-2|NA|TRBV28|NA
CASQGPNTGELFF
TGTGCCAGCCAGGGCCCGAACACCGGGGAGCTGTTTTTT
>TRBJ2-1|TRBD2|TRBV20-1|NA
CSAILAGGSYNEQFF
TGCAGTGCTATACTAGCGGGGGGGTCTTACAATGAGCAGTTCTTC
>TRBJ2-5|TRBD2|TRBV10-2|NA
CASRESGGGTKETQYF
TGCGCCAGCAGGGAGTCGGGCGGAGGGACTAAAGAGACCCAGTACTTC
>TRBJ2-1|TRBD1|TRBV11-3|NA
CASRALGQGNNEQFF
TGTGCCAGCAGAGCTCTAGGACAGGGGAACAATGAGCAGTTCTTC